These 19 T cell receptor beta chains originate from one sample sequenced in a study of T cells in tumors after PD-1 blockade. Here immunoSEQ multiplex PCR was the method, and the copy in TCRdb shows in-frame clones only, minus some. The sample shows 60,000 to 70,000 clones, approximately 79% of them seen only once. The sample in question was PBMCs, obtained after anti-PD-1 treatment. All receptors derive from a human donor with basal cell carcinoma.

CDR3 nucleotides: TGTGCCACCAGTGACCCGACTCGACAGGGAAGGACAGATACGCAGTATTTT. Its translation: CATSDPTRQGRTDTQYF. The chain joins TRBV24-1 to TRBJ2-3; 7 bases align to TRBD1. The CDR3 is made up of 17 amino acids. Trimming at V came to 4 bases and at J to 3 bases, leaving 12 bases not matched to a gene. From germline, CDR1 is KGHDR and CDR2 SFDVKD.

The chain recombines TRBV6-6 with TRBJ1-4; 8 positions agree with TRBD1. The V gene's germline CDR1 is MNHNY and CDR2 SVGAGI (reference sequence). The length of the CDR3 is 15 residues. Trimming at V came to 6 bases and at J to 8 bases, leaving 11 bases not matched to a gene. CDR3 nucleotides: TGTGCCAGCAGGGAAAGACAGGGGCCCAGGGAAAAACTGTTTTTT. Amino acid sequence: CASRERQGPREKLFF.

The chain uses TRBV5-1 and TRBJ2-5, with TRBD2 matching 7 bases. From germline, CDR1 is SGHRS and CDR2 YFSETQ. The trim removed 6 bases at V and 5 bases at J, leaving 7 bases unmatched. The CDR3 spans 13 residues. CDR3 in DNA: TGCGCCAGCACCCAAACGCGGGGGGAGACCCAGTACTTC. Encoded protein: CASTQTRGETQYF.

The V gene is TRBV7-2, the J gene TRBJ1-1; D is undetermined. The V gene's germline CDR1 is SGHTA and CDR2 FQGNSA. The CDR3 extends over 13 amino acids. The V gene lost 1 base and the J gene lost 7 bases, with 10 bases spanning the gap. The CDR3 loop reads CASSLERRLEAFF. The CDR3 DNA reads TGTGCCAGCAGCTTAGAGCGTCGACTTGAAGCTTTCTTT.

This clone was detected only once. At one boundary the junction diverges from the germline segment, which might be a read error. The chain joins TRBV12-3 or TRBV12-4 to TRBJ1-2; D possibly corresponds to TRBD1 (5 bases). The CDR3 totals 13 residues. The CDR3 sequence: CASSLAQGGGYTF. CDR3 nucleotide sequence: TGTGCCAGCAGCTTAGCCCAGGGAGGTGGCTACACCTTC.

The rearrangement uses TRBV29-1 and TRBJ1-2, with 9 bases that match TRBD1. The CDR3 spans 14 residues. Germline assignment: CDR1 SQVTM and CDR2 ANQGSEA. V trimming: 5 bases; J trimming: 8 bases; junction bases outside the gene matches: 12. In nucleotides, the CDR3 is TGCAGCGTTCAGCCGGGACAGGGATTGGGGGGCTACACCTTC. Protein sequence: CSVQPGQGLGGYTF.

The J gene is TRBJ2-7, the V gene TRBV3-1 (or the pseudogene TRBV3-2); D is perhaps TRBD2 (5 bases). V lost 1 base, J lost 3 bases, and 7 bases lay in between. The CDR3 has 13 amino acids. The germline CDR1 and CDR2 sequences are LGHDT and YNNKEL (reference sequence). The CDR3 nucleotides read TGTGCCAGCAGCCAAGCTGCGGGCTACGAGCAGTACTTC. It specifies CASSQAAGYEQYF.

CDR3: CASSGRQGISSPLHF. CDR3 in DNA: TGTGCCAGCAGCGGACGACAGGGAATATCTTCACCCCTCCACTTT. The genes are TRBV3-1 (or the pseudogene TRBV3-2) and TRBJ1-6; 7 bases fit TRBD1. Trimming cost V 5 bases and J 9 bases; bases outside gene matches: 10. This CDR3 contains 15 residues. Germline V lookup: CDR1 LGHDT, CDR2 YNNKEL (reference sequence).

The rearrangement joins TRBV18 to TRBJ2-5; TRBD1 agrees at 8 bases. Germline V gene data show CDR1 as KGHSH and CDR2 as LQKENI. The CDR3 has 13 amino acids. With V trimmed by 5 bases and J by 4 bases, 3 bases remained unmatched. CDR3 sequence (DNA): TGTGCCAGCTCAATGGGACAGGTAGAGACCCAGTACTTC. It encodes CASSMGQVETQYF.

V usage is TRBV6-5 and J usage is TRBJ1-2; 9 nucleotides agree with TRBD1. Germline V CDR1 and CDR2: MNHEY, SVGAGI. This CDR3 spans 13 amino acids. V dropped 7 bases and J dropped 7; count of bases not matched to a gene: 7. DNA of the CDR3: TGTGCCAGCATCCGGGACAGGGCAGGTGGCTACACCTTC. As protein: CASIRDRAGGYTF.

There are a few counts of this clone. The V gene is TRBV5-6, the J gene TRBJ2-7, with D perhaps TRBD1 (6 bases). With 4 bases removed from V and 5 bases from J, the gap between germline ends came to 16 bases. Germline values: CDR1 SGHDT, CDR2 YYEEEE. The CDR3 sequence is 14 residues long. The CDR3 here is CASSRYDRSHEQYF. The CDR3 nucleotides are TGTGCCAGCAGCCGATACGACAGGTCCCACGAGCAGTACTTC.

This clone was seen once. CDR3 sequence reads: CASSEQGNYGYTF. The CDR3 nucleotides read TGCGCCAGCAGTGAGCAGGGGAACTATGGCTACACCTTC. The V and J genes are TRBV10-2 and TRBJ1-2; TRBD1 is a possible D gene (6 bases). Germline values: CDR1 WSHSY, CDR2 SAAADI. Deletions cut 2 bases from V and 2 bases from J, with 6 bases between. This CDR3 is built from 13 residues.

This clone has just one count. This chain uses TRBV4-1 with TRBJ2-5; TRBD2 matches 11 bases. Losses at the gene ends were 4 bases for V and 6 bases for J; bases not matched to a gene: 10. The germline CDR1 and CDR2 sequences are MGHRA and YSYEKL. The CDR3 runs 16 residues. The CDR3 DNA follows: TGCGCCAGCAGCCCTGCACTAGCGGGGGCAATACAGACCCAGTACTTC. It translates to CASSPALAGAIQTQYF.

V usage is TRBV6-2 or TRBV6-3 and J usage is TRBJ2-2, with 7 bases matching TRBD2. Germline loops: CDR1 MNHEY, CDR2 SVGEGT. The J segment lost 3 bases and the V segment lost 2 bases, leaving 3 bases of the junction unmatched. The CDR3 sequence is 15 residues long. This chain's CDR3 is CASSYLRGDTGELFF. CDR3 sequence (DNA): TGTGCCAGCAGTTACCTCCGGGGGGACACCGGGGAGCTGTTTTTT.

This clone was observed a few times. The chain employs TRBV28 and TRBJ1-2; possible D gene TRBD1, 5 bases. The germline CDR1 and CDR2 sequences are MDHEN and SYDVKM. V was cut by 5 bases and J by 4 bases, with 17 bases left in between. The CDR3 covers 15 residues. Here the CDR3 DNA reads TGTGCCAGCAGTCCTCCGGGGGTCAGCGTCTATGGCTACACCTTC. It translates to CASSPPGVSVYGYTF.

V usage is TRBV6-1 and J usage is TRBJ2-1; 9 nucleotides match TRBD2. The V and J ends lost 0 bases and 6 bases, in that order; junction bases with no gene match: 0. The CDR3 is 14 amino acids. Germline CDR1 reads MNHNS; CDR2 reads SASEGT. The CDR3: CASSEASGGNEQFF. CDR3 coding DNA: TGTGCCAGCAGTGAAGCTAGCGGGGGCAATGAGCAGTTCTTC.

The chain uses TRBV27 and TRBJ2-7; no reliable D call. Germline-derived CDR1 and CDR2 are MNHEY and SMNVEV (reference sequence). Trimming took 0 bases from V and 0 from J, leaving 6 bases between them. This CDR3 comprises 14 residues. The chain's CDR3 is CASSLSTSSYEQYF. CDR3 DNA: TGTGCCAGCAGTTTATCGACCTCCTCCTACGAGCAGTACTTC.

This sequence joins TRBV4-1 and TRBJ2-3; 11 nucleotides agree with TRBD2. Looked up from germline, CDR1 is MGHRA and CDR2 is YSYEKL. The junction had 11 bases not matched to a gene; V was cut back by 6 bases and J by 3 bases. CDR3 length: 17 residues. In DNA form, the CDR3 reads TGCGCCAGCAGACTTAGCGGGGGGGCAGGGCGGACAGATACGCAGTATTTT. Its protein is CASRLSGGAGRTDTQYF.

The chain carries TRBV15 and TRBJ2-3; TRBD2 matches at 10 bases. CDR1 LNHNV and CDR2 YYDKDF come from the germline V gene (reference sequence). V trimming: 2 bases; J trimming: 1 base; junction bases outside the gene matches: 0. The CDR3 length is 15 residues. In DNA, the CDR3 is TGTGCCACCAGCAGACTAGCGGGGGGCACAGATACGCAGTATTTT. Protein sequence: CATSRLAGGTDTQYF.